The source of this T cell receptor beta chain is a study of T cell responses to AZD1222 COVID-19 vaccine. General study results and limits: The reported proportion of spike-specific TCRs targeting unmutated variant regions was nearly half. Increases in Spike-specific TCR breadth and depth were seen after two AZD1222 doses. Clonal diversity was possibly underestimated, and white British individuals and females predominated among donors.

Trimming cost V 1 base and J 1 base, with 8 bases left between them. CDR1 is MNHNS, CDR2 SASEGT, per germline. CDR3 length: 15 amino acids. Generated by immunoSEQ multiplex PCR, the TCRdb table keeps only in-frame clones and is missing some. The sample yields around 100,000 clones, about 87% seen once. Points on this clone: Its antigen is unidentified.

The V gene is TRBV6-1, the J gene TRBJ1-3, with no clear D. This TCR derives from an adult in good health. This material consisted of peripheral blood, taken on day 0 of MenACWY control vaccination. CDR3 sequence (DNA): TGTGCCAGCAGTGAAGGCAAACCTTCTGGAAACACCATATATTTT. Translated, it gives CASSEGKPSGNTIYF.